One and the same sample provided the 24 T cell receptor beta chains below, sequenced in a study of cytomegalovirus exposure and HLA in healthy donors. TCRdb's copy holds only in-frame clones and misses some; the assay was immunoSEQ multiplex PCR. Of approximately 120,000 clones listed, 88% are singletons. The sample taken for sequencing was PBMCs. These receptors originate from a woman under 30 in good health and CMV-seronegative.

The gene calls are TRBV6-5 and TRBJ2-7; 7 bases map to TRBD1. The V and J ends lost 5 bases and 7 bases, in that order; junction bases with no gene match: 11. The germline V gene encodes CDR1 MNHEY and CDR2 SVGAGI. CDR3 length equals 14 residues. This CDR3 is CASSRDRVVWEQYF. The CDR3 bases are TGTGCCAGCAGTCGCGACAGGGTAGTGTGGGAGCAGTACTTC.

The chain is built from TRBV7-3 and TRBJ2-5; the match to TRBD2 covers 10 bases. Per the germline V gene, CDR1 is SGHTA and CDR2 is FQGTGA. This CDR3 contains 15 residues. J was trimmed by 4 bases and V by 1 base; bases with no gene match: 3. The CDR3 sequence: CASSLILAGSETQYF. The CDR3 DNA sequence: TGTGCCAGCAGCTTAATACTAGCGGGATCAGAGACCCAGTACTTC.

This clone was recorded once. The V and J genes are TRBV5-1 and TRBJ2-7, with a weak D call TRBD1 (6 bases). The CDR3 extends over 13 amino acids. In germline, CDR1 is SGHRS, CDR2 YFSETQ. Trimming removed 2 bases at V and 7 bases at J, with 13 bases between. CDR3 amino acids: CASSLGQIREQYF. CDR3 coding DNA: TGCGCCAGCAGCTTAGGACAGATCCGGGAGCAGTACTTC.

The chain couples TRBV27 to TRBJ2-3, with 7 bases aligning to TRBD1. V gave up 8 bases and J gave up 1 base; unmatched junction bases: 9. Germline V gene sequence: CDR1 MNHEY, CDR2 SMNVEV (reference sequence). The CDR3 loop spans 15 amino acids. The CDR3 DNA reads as TGTGCCAGCGGTCGACAGGGCCGCGGCACAGATACGCAGTATTTT. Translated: CASGRQGRGTDTQYF.

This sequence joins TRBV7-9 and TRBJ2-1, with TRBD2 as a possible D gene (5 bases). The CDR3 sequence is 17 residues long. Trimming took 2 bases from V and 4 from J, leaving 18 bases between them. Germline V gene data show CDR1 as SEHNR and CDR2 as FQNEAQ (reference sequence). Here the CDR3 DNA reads TGTGCCAGCAGCTTATCGGCCCTACGAGAGGGATACAATGAGCAGTTCTTC. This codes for CASSLSALREGYNEQFF.

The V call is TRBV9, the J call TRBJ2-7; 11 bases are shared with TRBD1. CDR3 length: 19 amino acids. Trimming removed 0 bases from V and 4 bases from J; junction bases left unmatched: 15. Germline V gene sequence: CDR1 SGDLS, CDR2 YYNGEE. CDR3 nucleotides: TGTGCCAGCAGCGTAGAAGACGGATGGGACAGGGGGTTAGTTTACGAGCAGTACTTC. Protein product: CASSVEDGWDRGLVYEQYF.

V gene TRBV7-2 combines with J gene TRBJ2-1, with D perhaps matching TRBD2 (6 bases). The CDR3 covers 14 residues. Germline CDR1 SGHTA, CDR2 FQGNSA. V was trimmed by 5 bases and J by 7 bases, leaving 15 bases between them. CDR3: CASSLSWAGNEQFF. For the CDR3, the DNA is TGTGCCAGCAGCCTTAGCTGGGCGGGGAATGAGCAGTTCTTC.

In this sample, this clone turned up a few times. The CDR3 spells CATYSLNYGYTF. The DNA for the CDR3 is TGTGCCACCTACAGCCTGAACTATGGCTACACCTTC. The chain combines TRBV28 with TRBJ1-2; D is uncertain. The CDR3 runs to 12 residues. Germline V gene data show CDR1 as MDHEN and CDR2 as SYDVKM. V lost 10 bases, J lost 2 bases, and 11 bases lay in between.

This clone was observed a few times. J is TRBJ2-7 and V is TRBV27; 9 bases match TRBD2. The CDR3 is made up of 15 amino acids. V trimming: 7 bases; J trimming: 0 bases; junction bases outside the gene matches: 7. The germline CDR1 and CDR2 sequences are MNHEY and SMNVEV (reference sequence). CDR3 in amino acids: CASKSGGRASYEQYF. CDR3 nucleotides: TGTGCCAGCAAGTCCGGCGGGAGGGCCTCCTACGAGCAGTACTTC.

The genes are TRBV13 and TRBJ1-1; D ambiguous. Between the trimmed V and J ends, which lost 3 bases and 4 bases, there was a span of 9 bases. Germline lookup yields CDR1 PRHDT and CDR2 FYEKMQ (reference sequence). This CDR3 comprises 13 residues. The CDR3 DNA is TGTGCCAGCAGCTTTGTGGGAGGCACTGAAGCTTTCTTT. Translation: CASSFVGGTEAFF.

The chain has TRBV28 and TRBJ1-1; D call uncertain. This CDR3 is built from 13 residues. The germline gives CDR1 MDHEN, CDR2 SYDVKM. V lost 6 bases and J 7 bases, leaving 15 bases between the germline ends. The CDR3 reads CASSPRQRYEAFF. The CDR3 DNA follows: TGTGCCAGCAGCCCGAGACAACGGTATGAAGCTTTCTTT.

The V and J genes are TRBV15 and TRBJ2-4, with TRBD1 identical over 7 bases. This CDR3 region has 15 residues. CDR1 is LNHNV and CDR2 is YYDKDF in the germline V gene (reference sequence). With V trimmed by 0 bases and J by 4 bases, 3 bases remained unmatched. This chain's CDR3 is CATSREGTAKNIQYF. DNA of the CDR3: TGTGCCACCAGCAGAGAGGGGACAGCTAAAAACATTCAGTACTTC. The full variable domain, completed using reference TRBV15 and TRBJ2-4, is DAMVIQNPRYQVTQFGKPVTLSCSQTLNHNVMYWYQQKSSQAPKLLFHYYDKDFNNEADTPDNFQSRRPNTSFCFLDIRSPGLGDTAMYLCATSREGTAKNIQYFGAGTRLSVL.

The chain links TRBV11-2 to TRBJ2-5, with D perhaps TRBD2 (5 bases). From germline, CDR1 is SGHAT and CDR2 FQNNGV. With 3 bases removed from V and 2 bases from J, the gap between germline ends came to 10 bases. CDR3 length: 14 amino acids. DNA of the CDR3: TGTGCCAGCAGCTTTGCACTAGTGCAAGAGACCCAGTACTTC. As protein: CASSFALVQETQYF.

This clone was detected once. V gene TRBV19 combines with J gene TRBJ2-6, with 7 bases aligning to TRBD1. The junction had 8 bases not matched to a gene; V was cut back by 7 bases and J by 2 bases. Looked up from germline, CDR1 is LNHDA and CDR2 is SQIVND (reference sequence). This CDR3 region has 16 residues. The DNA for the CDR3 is TGTGCCAGTAAAACTAACACAGGGGCTGGGGCCAACGTCCTGACTTTC. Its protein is CASKTNTGAGANVLTF.

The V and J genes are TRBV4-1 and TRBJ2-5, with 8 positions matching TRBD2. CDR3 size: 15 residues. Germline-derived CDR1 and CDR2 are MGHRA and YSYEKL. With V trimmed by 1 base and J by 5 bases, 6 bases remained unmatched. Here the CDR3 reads CASSQGGGLIETQYF. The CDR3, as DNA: TGCGCCAGCAGCCAAGGCGGGGGGTTGATCGAGACCCAGTACTTC.

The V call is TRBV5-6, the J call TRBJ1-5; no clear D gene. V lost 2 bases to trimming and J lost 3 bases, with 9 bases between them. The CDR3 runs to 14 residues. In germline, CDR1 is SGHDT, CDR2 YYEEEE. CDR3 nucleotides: TGTGCCAGCAGCTTCAGGCAGAACAATCAGCCCCAGCATTTT. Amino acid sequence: CASSFRQNNQPQHF.

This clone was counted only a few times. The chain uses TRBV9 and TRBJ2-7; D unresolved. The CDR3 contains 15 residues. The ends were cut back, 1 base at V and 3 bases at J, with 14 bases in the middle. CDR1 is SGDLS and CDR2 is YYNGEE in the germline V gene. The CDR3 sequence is CASSVSSSSHYEQYF. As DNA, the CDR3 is TGTGCCAGCAGCGTAAGTTCCTCTAGTCACTACGAGCAGTACTTC.

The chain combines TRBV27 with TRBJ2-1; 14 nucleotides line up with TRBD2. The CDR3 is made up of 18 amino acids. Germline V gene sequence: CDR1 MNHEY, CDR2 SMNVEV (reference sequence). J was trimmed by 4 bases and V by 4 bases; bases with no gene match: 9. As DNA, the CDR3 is TGTGCCAGCAGTTCGGCGGGACTAGCGGGGGACGCTTACAATGAGCAGTTCTTC. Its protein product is CASSSAGLAGDAYNEQFF.

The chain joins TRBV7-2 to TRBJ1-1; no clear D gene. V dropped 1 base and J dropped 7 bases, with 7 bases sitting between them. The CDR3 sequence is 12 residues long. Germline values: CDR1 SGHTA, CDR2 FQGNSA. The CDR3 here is CASSLVSFEAFF. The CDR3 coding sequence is TGTGCCAGCAGCTTAGTCTCGTTTGAAGCTTTCTTT.

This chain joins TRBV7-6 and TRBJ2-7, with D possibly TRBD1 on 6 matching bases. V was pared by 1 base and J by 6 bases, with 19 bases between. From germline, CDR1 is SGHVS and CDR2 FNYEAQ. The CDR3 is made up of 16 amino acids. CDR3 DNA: TGTGCCAGCAGCTTAGAAAAGTGGGGACACGGCTCCGAGCAGTACTTC. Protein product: CASSLEKWGHGSEQYF.

The CDR3 DNA is TGCGCCAGCAGCTTGGGCCCGGGACAGGGGGCAATTAGGCAGTTCTTC. The encoded protein is CASSLGPGQGAIRQFF. The rearrangement joins TRBV5-1 to TRBJ2-1, with 12 bases fitting TRBD1. Germline CDR1 and CDR2: SGHRS and YFSETQ. J gave up 12 bases and V 0 bases, and 10 bases lay outside the gene matches. This CDR3 contains 16 residues.

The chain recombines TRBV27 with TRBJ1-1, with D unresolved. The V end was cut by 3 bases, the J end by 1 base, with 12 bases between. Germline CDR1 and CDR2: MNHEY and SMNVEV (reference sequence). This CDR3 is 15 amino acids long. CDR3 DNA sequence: TGTGCCAGCAGTTTGTGGAGTGGAGAGAACACTGAAGCTTTCTTT. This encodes CASSLWSGENTEAFF.

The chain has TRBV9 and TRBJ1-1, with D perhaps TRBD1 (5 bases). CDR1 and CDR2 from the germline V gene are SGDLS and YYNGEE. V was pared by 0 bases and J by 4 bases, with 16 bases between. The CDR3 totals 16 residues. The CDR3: CASSVGPVRGGTEAFF. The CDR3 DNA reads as TGTGCCAGCAGCGTAGGCCCCGTGAGGGGAGGCACTGAAGCTTTCTTT.

The CDR3 loop reads CASSGTGTASYGYTF. CDR3 DNA sequence: TGTGCCAGCAGCGGTACCGGGACAGCATCCTATGGCTACACCTTC. This chain links TRBV5-4 with TRBJ1-2, with 7 positions matching TRBD1. The CDR3 spans 15 residues. Germline loops: CDR1 SGHNT, CDR2 YYREEE (reference sequence). Losses at the gene ends were 4 bases for V and 4 bases for J; bases not matched to a gene: 10.